Listed below are T cell receptor beta chains from one sample, sequenced in a study of CD8+CD57+ T cells in acquired aplastic anemia. In TCRdb, the reads were re-called with MiXCR into one record per CDR3 protein. The repertoire includes 220,000 or so distinct CDR3 sequences, approximately 60% of them detected once, and 58% sits in the top ten. The material sequenced was sorted CD4+, CD8+, or CD8+CD57+ T cells (not recorded which) from PBMCs. All receptors derive from a human donor with aplastic anemia. The CDR3 runs from the conserved cysteine through the conserved F or W. D genes are given only for firm matches. Clone size is not always given. Where it is, it says once, few, many or a class for expanded clones.

TRBJ2-7,-,TRBV28,TRBD2,TGTGCCAGCAGTTTATCGTGGGGGACTAGCGGGGGGGCCCGCTACGAGCAGTACTTC,CASSLSWGTSGGARYEQYF
TRBJ1-1,-,TRBV7-8,-,TGTGCCAGCAGCTTAGTTGGGGGCGCGAACACTGAAGCTTTCTTT,CASSLVGGANTEAFF
TRBJ2-3,-,TRBV5-1,TRBD1,TGCGCCAGCAGCCAGAGGGACAGAACTAGCACAGATACGCAGTATTTT,CASSQRDRTSTDTQYF
TRBJ2-1,-,TRBV15,-,TGTGCCACCAGCAGTCCTTCACTAATGAGGGGGACGCACCATGAGCAGTTCTTC,CATSSPSLMRGTHHEQFF
TRBJ2-3,few,TRBV10-2,TRBD2,TGCGCCAGCAGTGAGTCGGCTCTACTAGCGACTAGCACAGATACGCAGTATTTT,CASSESALLATSTDTQYF
TRBJ2-3,-,TRBV10-3,TRBD1,TGTGCCATCACAGGGCGACAGGGAGCAACAGATACGCGGTATTTT,CAITGRQGATDTRYF
TRBJ1-1,-,TRBV4-3,-,TGCGCCAGCAGCCAAGATAGCAGGGAGAACACTGAAGCTTTCTTT,CASSQDSRENTEAFF
TRBJ1-6,-,TRBV10-2,TRBD1,TGCGCCAGCAGTCCTCTCCGACAGGGATTGACTTCACCCCTCCACTTT,CASSPLRQGLTSPLHF
TRBJ2-2,-,TRBV5-1,-,TGCGCCAGCAGCCAAGAGTCTTACGGGGAGCTGTTTTTT,CASSQESYGELFF
TRBJ2-7,-,TRBV5-1,-,TGCGCCAGCAGGGTGGGCTCCGGTGCCTACGAGCAGTACTTC,CASRVGSGAYEQYF
TRBJ2-3,-,TRBV15,-,TGTGCCACCAGCAGCCCAGCTGGCAGAATCACAGATACGCAGTATTTT,CATSSPAGRITDTQYF
TRBJ2-3,-,TRBV7-9,-,TGTGCCAGCAGCTTAGGACGGGGAACAGGTACGCAGTATTTT,CASSLGRGTGTQYF
TRBJ2-7,-,TRBV29-1,TRBD2,TGCAGCGTTGGGGTTAGCGGGAGGCCCTACGAGCAGTACTTC,CSVGVSGRPYEQYF
TRBJ2-3,-,TRBV9,-,TGTGCCAGCAGCGTAGGCGGTCTAGCCACAGATACGCAGTATTTT,CASSVGGLATDTQYF
TRBJ2-7,-,TRBV20-1,TRBD2,TGCAGTGCTAGAGAATTGGCGGGAGGGGGCGAGCAGTACTTC,CSARELAGGGEQYF
TRBJ2-3,-,TRBV27,TRBD2,TGTGCCAGCAGTTTACCGGGGACTAGCGGGGGGAGCACAGATACGCAGTATTTT,CASSLPGTSGGSTDTQYF
TRBJ2-7,-,TRBV7-9,-,TGTGCCAGCAGCCCGGAAGGCGTCTCCTACGAGCAGTACTTC,CASSPEGVSYEQYF
TRBJ2-1,once,TRBV9,TRBD2,TGTGCCAGCAGCGTATTGCTAGCGGGGGACAAGGTTGAGCAGTTCTTC,CASSVLLAGDKVEQFF
TRBJ2-3,-,TRBV7-9,-,TGTGCCAGCAGCTTGTCCGGGAAAACCACAGATACGCAGTATTTT,CASSLSGKTTDTQYF
TRBJ2-7,few,TRBV5-1,TRBD1,TGCGCCAGCAGCGAAGGACAGGGTAACGAGCAGTACTTC,CASSEGQGNEQYF
TRBJ2-5,few,TRBV7-2,TRBD2,TGTGCCAGCAGCTTAGCAACTAGCGGGCGAGGGGAGACCCAGTACTTC,CASSLATSGRGETQYF
TRBJ2-7,-,TRBV19,-,TGTGCCAGTAGTATTGGCCCCGGGGGGCACTCCTACGAGCAGTACTTC,CASSIGPGGHSYEQYF
TRBJ2-7,-,TRBV11-2,-,TGTGCCAGCAGCTTAGTGGGGCAGCCTGCCTACGAGCAGTACTTC,CASSLVGQPAYEQYF
TRBJ2-7,-,TRBV14,TRBD1,TGTGCCAGCAGCCAGGCGGGACAGGGCTTCGAGCAGTACTTC,CASSQAGQGFEQYF
TRBJ2-7,-,TRBV14,-,TGTGCCAGCAGCCAGACTGGGCAGAGGTACTTC,CASSQTGQRYF
TRBJ2-3,-,TRBV7-8,TRBD2,TGTGCCAGCAACGCAGCGGGGGCTAGCACAGATACGCAGTATTTT,CASNAAGASTDTQYF
TRBJ2-1,-,TRBV20-1,TRBD2,TGCAGTGCTCCCCATAGCGGGGGGTACAATGAGCAGTTCTTC,CSAPHSGGYNEQFF
TRBJ2-1,-,TRBV7-9,-,TGTGCCAGCAGCCCGCTGGGGGGAGTAGGTGAGCAGTTCTTC,CASSPLGGVGEQFF
TRBJ2-2,-,TRBV10-2,-,TGCGCCAGCAAAAGGGATACGAACACCGGGGAGCTGTTTTTT,CASKRDTNTGELFF
TRBJ1-6,-,TRBV5-1,TRBD1,TGCGCCAGCAGCTTGACGGGACAGGACCTTAGGGCCCTCCACTTT,CASSLTGQDLRALHF
TRBJ1-2,-,TRBV2,TRBD1,TGTGCCAGGTCGGACAGGGCACAGGGCTACACCTTC,CARSDRAQGYTF
TRBJ1-6,-,TRBV12-3/TRBV12-4,-,TGTGCCAGCAGTTTACCAGGGAATTCACCCCTCCACTTT,CASSLPGNSPLHF
TRBJ2-2,-,TRBV19,-,TGTGCCAGTAGCCCGCGGGGACGTGCGAACACCGGGGAGCTGTTTTTT,CASSPRGRANTGELFF
TRBJ2-7,few,TRBV24-1,-,TGTGCCACCAGCGACCTCTCCTACGAGCAGTACTTC,CATSDLSYEQYF
TRBJ1-2,-,TRBV19,TRBD1,TGTGCCAGTAGTGACCGGGACAGGGCTGCTTATGGCTACACCTTC,CASSDRDRAAYGYTF
TRBJ2-7,-,TRBV15,TRBD1,TGTGCCACCAGCAGCTACCTTGGGACAGGGGTCTACGAGCAGTACTTC,CATSSYLGTGVYEQYF
TRBJ2-7,-,TRBV7-2,-,TGTGCCAGCAGCTTAGAATCGAGCTACGAGCAGTACTTC,CASSLESSYEQYF
TRBJ2-3,-,TRBV5-1,-,TGCGCCAGCAGCTTGGCCATCTCAGCCCCAGATACGCAGTATTTT,CASSLAISAPDTQYF
TRBJ2-2,-,TRBV25-1,-,TGTGCCAGCAGTGAGTTAACGCCGGTCACCGGGGAGCTGTTTTTT,CASSELTPVTGELFF
TRBJ2-5,-,TRBV6-6,-,TGTGCCAGCAGTCGCGACTGGGGTCGTGAGACCCAGTACTTC,CASSRDWGRETQYF
TRBJ2-7,many,TRBV5-1,TRBD1,TGCGCCAGCAGCTCAGCTACAGGGGGCACGATGGGGGAGCAGTACTTC,CASSSATGGTMGEQYF
TRBJ1-1,few,TRBV9,TRBD1,TGTGCCAGCAGCCCACAGGGGGATAAGAACACTGAAGCTTTCTTT,CASSPQGDKNTEAFF
TRBJ2-5,-,TRBV10-1,TRBD1,TGCGCCAGCAGTGAGTCGAACGGAAAGGGACAGGGGAATCAAGAGACCCAGTACTTC,CASSESNGKGQGNQETQYF
TRBJ2-2,many,TRBV19,TRBD1,TGTGCCAGTAGTATACCCTGGGGACAGGGGGACACCGGGGAGCTGTTTTTT,CASSIPWGQGDTGELFF
TRBJ2-2,many,TRBV10-2,-,TGCGCCACCCGAATTAACACCGGGGAGCTGTTTTTT,CATRINTGELFF
TRBJ2-7,few,TRBV7-6,TRBD1,TGTGCCAGCAGCGAGGGACAGAGCGGATACGAGCAGTACTTC,CASSEGQSGYEQYF
TRBJ2-3,many,TRBV19,-,TGTGCCAGTAGCCCGAGCGCGGGCGGTACGCAGTATTTT,CASSPSAGGTQYF
TRBJ1-1,few,TRBV6-5,-,TGTGCCATCAGTGAGTCCCGAGTAACGTCTGAAGCTTTCTTT,CAISESRVTSEAFF
TRBJ2-5,few,TRBV10-3,-,TGTGCCACAAGAGAAACAGGGTCCCAAGAGACCCAGTACTTC,CATRETGSQETQYF
TRBJ2-5,once,TRBV6-1,-,TGTGCCAGCAGTTACTCGGGCATGGGAAAGGCAGAGACCCAGTACTTC,CASSYSGMGKAETQYF
TRBJ2-7,many,TRBV5-1,TRBD2,TGTGCCAGCAGCTTAGGGACTAGCTCCTACGAGCAGTACTTC,CASSLGTSSYEQYF
TRBJ2-7,many,TRBV12-3/TRBV12-4,-,TGTGCCAGCAGTTTGACAGCCTACGAGCAGTACTTC,CASSLTAYEQYF
TRBJ1-2,few,TRBV7-2,TRBD1,TGTGCCAGCAGCTTAGATGAGGGACAGGGACGTTTATATGGCTACACCTTC,CASSLDEGQGRLYGYTF
TRBJ1-2,-,TRBV11-2,-,TGTGCCAGCAGCCACGTACGGGGGGAGGGTAACTATGGCTACACCTTC,CASSHVRGEGNYGYTF